This TCR beta chain was profiled in a study of T cell responses to AZD1222 COVID-19 vaccine. Whole-study results and caveats: White British ancestry dominated among donors, who included more females, and clonal diversity was possibly underestimated. A rise in Spike-specific TCR breadth and depth followed two AZD1222 doses.

The table came from immunoSEQ multiplex PCR; TCRdb's copy has only in-frame clones and leaves some out. The sample lists 100,000 to 150,000 clones, more than 80% occurring once. The CDR3 runs to 15 residues. Trimming removed 6 bases from V and 5 bases from J; junction bases left unmatched: 9. The V gene's germline CDR1 is MNHEY and CDR2 SVGAGI. This clone was observed a handful of times. Its antigen is not identified. The TCR sequence derives from an adult who received the AZD1222 COVID-19 vaccine. The V and J genes are TRBV6-5 and TRBJ1-5; TRBD1 aligns across 8 bases. The sequences come from peripheral blood, collected 28 days after the second AZD1222 dose. DNA for the CDR3: TGTGCCAGCAGCCGAGGGACAGGCGGGGATCAGCCCCAGCATTTT. It yields the protein CASSRGTGGDQPQHF.